In this sample, the clone carrying this TCR beta chain turned up a few times. Its antigen is unidentified. The CDR3 totals 11 residues. V shed 8 bases and J shed 6 bases, with 9 bases lying between them. This sample is part of a study of identical twins. Study observations and caveats: Twins' excess sharing was less marked for out-of-frame beta sequences.

TCRdb re-called the 5' RACE reads with MiXCR, one entry per CDR3 protein. The sample shows roughly 280,000 distinct CDR3 sequences, roughly 9.8% of them seen only once. Everyone who donated was a healthy Caucasian. Another study also made use of these data, one on yellow fever vaccine responses in identical twins.

The specimen was CD8+ T cells sorted from blood. The chain employs TRBV12-3 or TRBV12-4 and TRBJ2-3, with D perhaps matching TRBD1 (5 bases). This TCR was recovered from a woman in her late teens or twenties in good health. The chain's CDR3 is CASGRGDTQYF. The DNA for the CDR3 is TGTGCCAGCGGTAGGGGTGATACGCAGTATTTT.